What follows is one TCR beta chain and its context. Its target is not known. This sample was included in a study of T cells expressing NK-cell markers. In the study overall: Investigators obtained TCR beta repertoires from sorted CD3+CD56+NKG2C+, CD3+CD56+NKG2C- and CD3+CD56-NKG2C+ T cells. The study, taken as a whole, reports: The CD3+CD56-NKG2C+ fraction of four donors was likewise dominated by these clonotypes.

Template switching by 5'RACE with UMIs generated the TCR beta cDNA. With the 5' RACE reads reprocessed, TCRdb shows one record per CDR3 protein and no DNA. Its listing shows about 460,000 distinct CDR3 sequences. CDR3 size: 15 residues. The germline gives CDR1 KGHSH, CDR2 LQKENI. The sample taken for sequencing was blood T cells: a sorted CD56 or NKG2C T cell subset, CD4+ or CD8+ T cells, or bulk PBMC T cells (not recorded which). The sequence was obtained from a woman between 45 and 60 years old in good health. V usage is TRBV18 and J usage is TRBJ1-4. This chain's CDR3 is CASSPSRSENEKLFF.